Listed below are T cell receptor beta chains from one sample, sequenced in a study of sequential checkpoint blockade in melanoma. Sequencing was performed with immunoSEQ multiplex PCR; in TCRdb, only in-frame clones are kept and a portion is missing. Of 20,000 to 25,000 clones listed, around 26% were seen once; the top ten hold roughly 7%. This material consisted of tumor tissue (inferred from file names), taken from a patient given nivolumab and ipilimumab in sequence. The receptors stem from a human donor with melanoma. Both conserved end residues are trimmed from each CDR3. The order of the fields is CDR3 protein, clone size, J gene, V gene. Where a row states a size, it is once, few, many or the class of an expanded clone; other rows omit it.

CDR3 protein: ASSEATGRLSGNTIY; clone size: few; J gene: TRBJ1-3; V gene: TRBV6-1
CDR3 protein: ASSLGPGNEQF; clone size: few; J gene: TRBJ2-1; V gene: TRBV1
CDR3 protein: ASSLGVAGAYEQY; clone size: -; J gene: TRBJ2-7; V gene: TRBV5-1
CDR3 protein: AISEGSSSTDTQY; clone size: few; J gene: TRBJ2-3; V gene: TRBV6-1
CDR3 protein: ASSEIQETQY; clone size: -; J gene: TRBJ2-5; V gene: TRBV10-2
CDR3 protein: ASSPRTSGIDTQY; clone size: -; J gene: TRBJ2-3; V gene: TRBV9
CDR3 protein: ASSLETSGGGTQY; clone size: -; J gene: TRBJ2-5; V gene: TRBV11-3
CDR3 protein: ASSLVLGQGAFGANVLT; clone size: few; J gene: TRBJ2-6; V gene: TRBV28
CDR3 protein: ASSVTGGINTEAF; clone size: few; J gene: TRBJ1-1; V gene: TRBV11-3
CDR3 protein: ASSTRGGVNEQF; clone size: few; J gene: TRBJ2-1; V gene: TRBV11-3
CDR3 protein: ASRPRGFTEAF; clone size: few; J gene: TRBJ1-1; V gene: TRBV28
CDR3 protein: ASMLGGGQETQY; clone size: medium-sized; J gene: TRBJ2-5; V gene: TRBV12-2
CDR3 protein: ASSIAGGLNEQF; clone size: few; J gene: TRBJ2-1; V gene: TRBV19
CDR3 protein: ASSLYSGVLSYEQY; clone size: -; J gene: TRBJ2-7; V gene: TRBV28
CDR3 protein: ASSYGQLGGNEQY; clone size: few; J gene: TRBJ2-7; V gene: TRBV6-8
CDR3 protein: ASSYGTVTGELF; clone size: few; J gene: TRBJ2-2; V gene: TRBV6-8
CDR3 protein: ASSHISLWEPARNEQF; clone size: few; J gene: TRBJ2-1; V gene: TRBV1
CDR3 protein: ASSIGQAGMEKLF; clone size: -; J gene: TRBJ1-4; V gene: TRBV19
CDR3 protein: ASSQARELEYEQY; clone size: few; J gene: TRBJ2-7; V gene: TRBV1
CDR3 protein: ASSASGGAGADTQY; clone size: -; J gene: TRBJ2-3; V gene: TRBV9
CDR3 protein: AISYSGGAVDTQY; clone size: few; J gene: TRBJ2-3; V gene: TRBV6-8
CDR3 protein: AVPGQGNYGYT; clone size: -; J gene: TRBJ1-2; V gene: TRBV6-8
CDR3 protein: ASSLGGAELNEQF; clone size: -; J gene: TRBJ2-1; V gene: TRBV11-3
CDR3 protein: ASSRTGNQPQH; clone size: many; J gene: TRBJ1-5; V gene: TRBV6-8
CDR3 protein: ASSADREFSYGYT; clone size: -; J gene: TRBJ1-2; V gene: TRBV9
CDR3 protein: ASSSRREKLF; clone size: few; J gene: TRBJ1-4; V gene: TRBV19
CDR3 protein: ASTSGVGDTQY; clone size: -; J gene: TRBJ2-3; V gene: TRBV10-2
CDR3 protein: ASSISLAGGDNEQF; clone size: few; J gene: TRBJ2-1; V gene: TRBV6-8
CDR3 protein: ASSQGTGGDYGYT; clone size: few; J gene: TRBJ1-2; V gene: TRBV11-3
CDR3 protein: ASSISNSYEQY; clone size: -; J gene: TRBJ2-7; V gene: TRBV19
CDR3 protein: ESRMNTEAF; clone size: -; J gene: TRBJ1-1; V gene: TRBV6-7
CDR3 protein: ASSLFPGLAAPDTQY; clone size: few; J gene: TRBJ2-3; V gene: TRBV11-3
CDR3 protein: ASSQGRGALNTEAF; clone size: -; J gene: TRBJ1-1; V gene: TRBV14
CDR3 protein: ASRSRAGGTYEQY; clone size: many; J gene: TRBJ2-7; V gene: TRBV6-8
CDR3 protein: ASSVSQNGPRAF; clone size: few; J gene: TRBJ1-1; V gene: TRBV28
CDR3 protein: SVARGTGGETQY; clone size: -; J gene: TRBJ2-5; V gene: TRBV29-1
CDR3 protein: ASSLAGRDQPQH; clone size: many; J gene: TRBJ1-5; V gene: TRBV7-5
CDR3 protein: ASRKGAQTGELF; clone size: -; J gene: TRBJ2-2; V gene: TRBV5-1
CDR3 protein: ASSYDGGGEKLF; clone size: few; J gene: TRBJ1-4; V gene: TRBV11-3
CDR3 protein: ASVRTFSTDTQY; clone size: few; J gene: TRBJ2-3; V gene: TRBV11-3
CDR3 protein: ASRGIAGGRPDTQY; clone size: few; J gene: TRBJ2-3; V gene: TRBV6-4
CDR3 protein: ASSLRVRSYNSPLH; clone size: few; J gene: TRBJ1-6; V gene: TRBV6-8
CDR3 protein: ASSSQRGSTDTQY; clone size: few; J gene: TRBJ2-3; V gene: TRBV11-3
CDR3 protein: ATTGGASNQPQH; clone size: -; J gene: TRBJ1-5; V gene: TRBV6-8
CDR3 protein: ASSLGSGQTVSNQPQH; clone size: -; J gene: TRBJ1-5; V gene: TRBV28
CDR3 protein: ASSPTGGSTDTQY; clone size: -; J gene: TRBJ2-3; V gene: TRBV18
CDR3 protein: ASGTGGYYGYT; clone size: -; J gene: TRBJ1-2; V gene: TRBV28
CDR3 protein: ASSVGGANTGELF; clone size: -; J gene: TRBJ2-2; V gene: TRBV9
CDR3 protein: ASREGPNTEAF; clone size: -; J gene: TRBJ1-1; V gene: TRBV28
CDR3 protein: ASSDRRNEQF; clone size: few; J gene: TRBJ2-1; V gene: TRBV9
CDR3 protein: SAEGGLGIQY; clone size: -; J gene: TRBJ2-4; V gene: TRBV29-1
CDR3 protein: SVDGRDYGYT; clone size: -; J gene: TRBJ1-2; V gene: TRBV29-1
CDR3 protein: ASSKTQNSYYEQY; clone size: -; J gene: TRBJ2-7; V gene: TRBV28
CDR3 protein: ASSFDSGAQETQY; clone size: -; J gene: TRBJ2-5; V gene: TRBV5-1
CDR3 protein: ASCLYRTDEQF; clone size: -; J gene: TRBJ2-1; V gene: TRBV12-5
CDR3 protein: ASSSYGTNTYEQY; clone size: -; J gene: TRBJ2-7; V gene: TRBV28